The 18 T cell receptor beta chains below were found in one sample sequenced in a study of patients and donors after allogeneic stem cell transplantation (TCRdb year 2020). The method behind the library was RT-PCR. TCRdb records NextSeq 550 as the sequencer. TCRdb's own reprocessing of the public reads used fastp at Q25 and MiXCR and kept productive beta chains. Each entry merges the rows of one CDR3 protein and shows their most common DNA and genes. The sample table records roughly 230,000 distinct CDR3 sequences; 13% to 15% of these occur just once. Around a tenth of the sample is held by the ten biggest clonotypes. The specimen was blood, either unsorted or a sorted T cell fraction (not recorded which). These receptors came from a human donor who was either an allogeneic HSCT recipient or a stem cell or donor lymphocyte infusion donor (not recorded which). It is not recorded whose cells these are; they may come from a transplant donor.

This clonotype was counted only a few times. This chain uses TRBV11-3 with TRBJ2-5; 10 nucleotides agree with TRBD1. The CDR3 spans 14 residues. The V and J ends lost 5 bases and 3 bases, in that order; junction bases with no gene match: 3. Germline loops: CDR1 SGHNT, CDR2 YENEEA. The DNA of the CDR3 is TGTGCCAGCAGCCCGGGGACAGGGGAAGAGACCCAGTACTTC. It yields the protein CASSPGTGEETQYF.

This clonotype has at least ten counts. CDR3 sequence reads: CASSQLAGIYNEQFF. CDR3 sequence (DNA): TGTGCCAGCAGTCAGCTAGCGGGTATCTACAATGAGCAGTTCTTC. The chain combines TRBV27 with TRBJ2-1; 8 bases map to TRBD2. Trimming cost V 5 bases and J 3 bases; bases outside gene matches: 6. CDR3 length equals 15 residues. The germline gives CDR1 MNHEY, CDR2 SMNVEV (reference sequence).

In its sample, this clonotype was seen a few times. The gene calls are TRBV20-1 and TRBJ2-1; 7 nucleotides match TRBD2. The V gene's germline CDR1 is DFQATT and CDR2 SNEGSKA (reference sequence). The CDR3 loop spans 13 amino acids. The ends lost 7 bases at V and 7 bases at J; junction bases unmatched: 10. The CDR3 protein is CSVGGRAGNEQFF. Here the CDR3 DNA reads TGCAGTGTAGGAGGGAGGGCCGGGAATGAGCAGTTCTTC.

V is TRBV2 and J is TRBJ1-2, with a possible D match to TRBD1 (6 bases). The V gene lost 2 bases and the J gene lost 6 bases, with 16 bases spanning the gap. The CDR3 runs to 15 residues. Germline values: CDR1 SNHLY, CDR2 FYNNEI. CDR3 coding DNA: TGTGCCAGCAGTGAATGGGGGGGCGCGTCGGATGGCTACACCTTC. This encodes CASSEWGGASDGYTF.

The sample holds a few counts of this clonotype. The V gene is TRBV3-1, the J gene TRBJ2-4; 8 nucleotides line up with TRBD1. Germline V gene lookup returns CDR1 LGHDT and CDR2 YNNKEL (reference sequence). Trimming at V came to 2 bases and at J to 1 base, leaving 4 bases not matched to a gene. CDR3 size: 16 residues. The CDR3 DNA is TGTGCCAGCAGCCAATTCAGACAGGGGGCCAAAAACATTCAGTACTTC. This sequence encodes CASSQFRQGAKNIQYF.

This clonotype occurred a few times. The chain recombines TRBV15 with TRBJ1-6, with D possibly matching TRBD1 (5 bases). The CDR3 totals 16 residues. Germline CDR1 reads LNHNV; CDR2 reads YYDKDF (reference sequence). Trimming cost V 4 bases and J 4 bases, with 14 bases left between them. The CDR3 nucleotides are TGTGCCACCAGCACGTTCGGACGGGGGTATAATTCACCCCTCCACTTT. It is translated as CATSTFGRGYNSPLHF.

V gene TRBV6-5 combines with J gene TRBJ2-5, with D perhaps matching TRBD2 (6 bases). Trimming removed 5 bases at V and 12 bases at J, with 16 bases between. Germline V gene sequence: CDR1 MNHEY, CDR2 SVGAGI. CDR3 length: 12 amino acids. The CDR3 coding sequence is TGTGCCAGCAGTCCTGCCGGGACTGGGGAGTACTTC. Its protein product is CASSPAGTGEYF.

Concerning this clonotype: One end of the junction is discordant with germline, which a read error may explain. J is TRBJ2-5 and V is TRBV7-2, with TRBD2 matching over 8 bases. The CDR3 is made up of 15 amino acids. Per germline, CDR1 SGHTA and CDR2 FQGNSA. The CDR3 loop reads CASSLWAGGRETLYF. The CDR3 DNA reads as TGTGCCAGCAGCTTATGGGCGGGAGGTCGAGAGACCCTGTACTTC.

This clonotype occurred a few times. The chain employs TRBV6-2 or TRBV6-3 and TRBJ1-5; possibly TRBD1 for D (5 bases). Germline V gene data show CDR1 as MNHEY and CDR2 as SVGEGT. V was trimmed by 4 bases and J by 7 bases, leaving 14 bases between them. There are 14 residues in the CDR3. The CDR3 DNA is TGTGCCAGCAGTTCGGGGCAGTTGGGACAGCCCCAGCATTTT. Amino acid sequence: CASSSGQLGQPQHF.

At least ten counts were recorded for this clonotype. The V call is TRBV20-1, the J call TRBJ2-7; 8 positions match TRBD2. This CDR3 has 14 amino acids. V trimming: 1 base; J trimming: 6 bases; junction bases outside the gene matches: 8. CDR1 and CDR2 (germline): DFQATT, SNEGSKA (reference sequence). This CDR3 reads CSARAGGLVGEQYF. In nucleotides, the CDR3 is TGCAGTGCTAGAGCGGGGGGGCTTGTCGGCGAGCAGTACTTC.

V and J are TRBV28 and TRBJ1-1; D gene uncertain. Germline V gene sequence: CDR1 MDHEN, CDR2 SYDVKM. CDR3 size: 12 residues. Trimming cost V 5 bases and J 9 bases, with 13 bases left between them. For the CDR3, the DNA is TGTGCCAGCAGTCAAAGCCGGGAAAAAGCTTTCTTT. Its translation: CASSQSREKAFF.

In this sample, this clonotype turned up many times. This rearrangement joins TRBV6-2 or TRBV6-3 to TRBJ1-1, with D perhaps matching TRBD1 (5 bases). Trimming shortened V by 6 bases and J by 4 bases, and 18 bases separated the two germline ends. This CDR3 contains 15 residues. CDR1 is MNHEY and CDR2 is SVGEGT in the germline V gene. CDR3 in amino acids: CASRWDPIPGTEAFF. The CDR3 bases are TGTGCCAGCAGGTGGGACCCAATCCCTGGCACTGAAGCTTTCTTT.

The chain links TRBV2 to TRBJ2-3; D remains ambiguous. V was trimmed by 5 bases and J by 5 bases, leaving 11 bases between them. The CDR3 length is 13 residues. Germline loops: CDR1 SNHLY, CDR2 FYNNEI. The CDR3 sequence: CASSSPPQDTQYF. CDR3 nucleotides: TGTGCCAGCAGTTCCCCTCCGCAAGATACGCAGTATTTT.

V is TRBV19 and J is TRBJ2-3; D is perhaps TRBD1 (6 bases). Germline loops: CDR1 LNHDA, CDR2 SQIVND (reference sequence). Trimming left V 4 bases short and J 8 bases short, with 25 bases between. The CDR3 is 17 amino acids. CDR3 residues: CASSTTRQASTVGTQYF. CDR3 in DNA: TGTGCCAGTAGTACGACTCGACAGGCTTCAACCGTGGGTACGCAGTATTTT.

This clonotype was observed a few times. V usage is TRBV19 and J usage is TRBJ2-7; perhaps TRBD2 as D (6 bases). In germline, CDR1 is LNHDA, CDR2 SQIVND (reference sequence). V was shortened by 3 bases and J by 6 bases, with 18 bases between the two germline ends. This CDR3 is built from 15 residues. The CDR3 loop reads CASSISTRGVGEQYF. The CDR3 DNA sequence: TGTGCCAGTAGTATTTCAACGCGGGGAGTCGGCGAGCAGTACTTC.

The rearrangement links TRBV20-1 to TRBJ2-5; 13 bases map to TRBD2. The CDR3 totals 15 residues. V shed 3 bases and J 5 bases; nucleotides not matched to a gene: 6. Looked up from germline, CDR1 is DFQATT and CDR2 is SNEGSKA (reference sequence). CDR3 bases: TGCAGTGCTAGGGGGGGACTAGCGGGACCTGAGACCCAGTACTTC. Translating it yields CSARGGLAGPETQYF.

The genes are TRBV7-8 and TRBJ2-1; 10 bases map to TRBD2. J was trimmed by 9 bases and V by 1 base; bases with no gene match: 9. Germline values: CDR1 SGHVS, CDR2 FQNEAQ. The length of the CDR3 is 16 residues. The DNA for the CDR3 is TGTGCCAGCAGCTTAGGGCGGAGCGGGGGGGCGGGTGAGCAGTTCTTC. It translates to CASSLGRSGGAGEQFF.

The gene calls are TRBV6-1 and TRBJ1-1; D call uncertain. The germline CDR1 and CDR2 sequences are MNHNS and SASEGT. V was clipped by 3 bases and J by 3 bases, with 8 bases between them. The CDR3 covers 13 residues. The CDR3 DNA reads TGTGCCAGCAGTGAGGGCCGTTACACTGAAGCTTTCTTT. It specifies CASSEGRYTEAFF.